This is a list of T cell receptor beta chains from one sample in a study of cytomegalovirus exposure and HLA in healthy donors. The table came from immunoSEQ multiplex PCR; TCRdb's copy has only in-frame clones and leaves some out. Recorded for this sample: 56,000 or so clones. The sample comprised PBMCs. The source of these receptors is a female donor in good health and CMV-seronegative. Both conserved end residues are part of each CDR3. The D gene is left open where the match is weak.

d_call	v_call	j_call	cdr3_aa	cdr3_nt
-	TRBV9	TRBJ1-3	CASSLGGSGNTIYF	TGTGCCAGCAGCTTGGGGGGATCTGGAAACACCATATATTTT
-	TRBV2	TRBJ2-7	CASSDPPGSLYEQYF	TGTGCCAGCAGTGATCCCCCGGGATCTCTGTACGAGCAGTACTTC
-	TRBV29-1	TRBJ1-1	CSVLGLGGWVINTEAFF	TGCAGCGTTTTGGGACTCGGTGGGTGGGTAATTAACACTGAAGCTTTCTTT
-	TRBV7-9	TRBJ1-2	CASSLDHSRTDGYTF	TGTGCCAGCAGCTTAGATCATAGTCGGACAGATGGCTACACCTTC
-	TRBV12-5	TRBJ2-1	CASARGRDHHNEQFF	TGTGCTAGTGCCCGTGGGCGGGATCATCACAATGAGCAGTTCTTC
TRBD2	TRBV30	TRBJ2-3	CAWLLRGSTDTQYF	TGTGCCTGGCTTTTGCGGGGGAGCACAGATACGCAGTATTTT
TRBD1	TRBV5-5	TRBJ2-1	CASSLVAGGYNEQFF	TGTGCCAGCAGCTTGGTCGCAGGGGGATACAATGAGCAGTTCTTC
TRBD1	TRBV9	TRBJ1-2	CASSVTTGGASLYGYTF	TGTGCCAGCAGCGTCACAACAGGGGGCGCTTCCCTCTATGGCTACACCTTC
-	TRBV6-5	TRBJ2-7	CASSYLARTYEQYF	TGTGCCAGCAGTTACCTAGCACGGACCTACGAGCAGTACTTC
-	TRBV4-2	TRBJ2-6	CASSQVWSRGSGANVLTF	TGTGCCAGCAGCCAAGTTTGGTCACGGGGCTCTGGGGCCAACGTCCTGACTTTC
-	TRBV4-1	TRBJ1-1	CASSQAHQGNTEAFF	TGCGCCAGCAGCCAAGCCCATCAGGGGAACACTGAAGCTTTCTTT
TRBD1	TRBV9	TRBJ1-6	CASSARDRKTNSPLHF	TGTGCCAGCAGCGCGCGGGACAGGAAGACGAATTCACCCCTCCACTTT
-	TRBV28	TRBJ1-2	CASSFVQGLSYGYTF	TGTGCCAGCAGTTTTGTCCAGGGACTTTCCTATGGCTACACCTTC
TRBD1	TRBV13	TRBJ2-2	CASSSPDRGDAGELFF	TGTGCCAGCAGCTCGCCAGACAGGGGAGACGCCGGGGAGCTGTTTTTT
-	TRBV6-1	TRBJ1-2	CASSEVISYKGYTF	TGTGCCAGCAGTGAAGTCATCTCGTACAAAGGCTACACCTTC
-	TRBV30	TRBJ1-1	CAWSVRGLRDTEAFF	TGTGCCTGGAGTGTAAGAGGGCTTCGTGACACTGAAGCTTTCTTT
-	TRBV29-1	TRBJ1-4	CSVTLVGGEKLFF	TGCAGCGTTACCCTGGTGGGGGGTGAAAAACTGTTTTTT
-	TRBV4-1	TRBJ1-1	CASSQRGTEAFF	TGCGCCAGCAGCCAAAGAGGGACTGAAGCTTTCTTT
TRBD1	TRBV11-2	TRBJ2-3	CASSPGTVTTDTQYF	TGTGCCAGCAGCCCAGGGACAGTTACCACAGATACGCAGTATTTT
TRBD1	TRBV10-3	TRBJ1-2	CAISGDRGNYGYTF	TGTGCCATCAGTGGGGACAGGGGAAACTATGGCTACACCTTC
-	TRBV7-3	TRBJ1-5	CASSPTGNQPQHF	TGTGCCAGCAGCCCTACAGGGAATCAGCCCCAGCATTTT
-	TRBV6-1	TRBJ1-5	CASSPSRGGDQPQHF	TGTGCCAGCAGCCCAAGTCGGGGAGGGGATCAGCCCCAGCATTTT
-	TRBV18	TRBJ1-5	CASSPDSSNQPQHF	TGTGCCAGCTCACCCGATAGTAGCAATCAGCCCCAGCATTTT
TRBD2	TRBV6-5	TRBJ2-7	CASRTQAGGSDEQYF	TGTGCCAGCAGAACCCAAGCGGGAGGGTCAGACGAGCAGTACTTC
-	TRBV15	TRBJ2-7	CATSRGGSYVQYF	TGTGCCACCAGCAGAGGGGGCAGCTACGTGCAGTACTTC
-	TRBV29-1	TRBJ1-1	CSAPPPGMAYTEAFF	TGCAGCGCCCCCCCGCCAGGCATGGCGTACACTGAAGCTTTCTTT
-	TRBV6-5	TRBJ2-7	CASSPRAAAGAEQYF	TGTGCCAGCAGTCCCCGAGCAGCGGCGGGGGCGGAGCAGTACTTC
-	TRBV6-1	TRBJ1-5	CASSGTGRNQPQHF	TGTGCCAGCAGTGGAACAGGGCGAAATCAGCCCCAGCATTTT
-	TRBV6-5	TRBJ1-1	CASSYRGGLNTEAFF	TGTGCCAGCAGTTACAGGGGGGGATTGAACACTGAAGCTTTCTTT
-	TRBV9	TRBJ1-6	CASSVGPGTNSPLHF	TGTGCCAGCAGCGTAGGTCCGGGGACAAATTCACCCCTCCACTTT
TRBD2	TRBV4-2	TRBJ2-7	CASSQGSGASGIYEQYF	TGTGCCAGCAGCCAAGGGTCCGGCGCTAGCGGTATTTACGAGCAGTACTTC
-	TRBV18	TRBJ2-5	CASSPPDRRRGETQYF	TGTGCCAGCTCACCACCTGACAGACGTCGGGGGGAGACCCAGTACTTC
TRBD1	TRBV29-1	TRBJ2-7	CSVGGQGNAYEQYF	TGCAGCGTTGGGGGACAGGGAAACGCCTACGAGCAGTACTTC
-	TRBV7-3	TRBJ1-1	CASSFNGNTEAFF	TGTGCCAGCAGCTTTAACGGGAACACTGAAGCTTTCTTT
TRBD1	TRBV7-2	TRBJ1-5	CASLLDRGQPQHF	TGTGCCAGCCTACTAGACAGGGGTCAGCCCCAGCATTTT
TRBD1	TRBV29-1	TRBJ1-2	CSVVGTGGHYTF	TGCAGCGTTGTCGGGACAGGGGGTCACTACACCTTC
-	TRBV7-9	TRBJ2-7	CASSTGLQYEQYF	TGTGCCAGCAGCACGGGACTCCAATACGAGCAGTACTTC